Below are 14 T cell receptor beta chains sequenced from a single sample in a study of cytomegalovirus exposure and HLA in healthy donors. The study ran its PCR with 60 Vbeta and 13 Jbeta primers. TCRdb keeps only in-frame clones here, not all; method: immunoSEQ multiplex PCR. The data hold 150,000 to 200,000 clones, with roughly 80% observed a single time. Sequencing used PBMCs. Source of these receptors: a boy between 10 and 17 years old in good health and CMV-seronegative.

This rearrangement joins TRBV6-5 to TRBJ1-6; no firm D call. The V gene lost 7 bases and the J gene lost 10 bases, with 17 bases spanning the gap. CDR1 and CDR2 (germline): MNHEY, SVGAGI. The CDR3 totals 14 residues. CDR3 region: CASTVVGGRSPLHF. CDR3 nucleotide sequence: TGTGCCAGCACTGTAGTGGGAGGTCGATCACCCCTCCACTTT.

This clone was recorded once. The chain has TRBV11-2 and TRBJ2-7; TRBD2 aligns across 11 bases. The CDR3 consists of 14 residues. V was clipped by 7 bases and J by 6 bases; unmatched bases: 8. From germline, CDR1 is SGHAT and CDR2 FQNNGV. The CDR3, as DNA: TGTGCCAGCAACCAACTAGCGGGAGCAAGCGAGCAGTACTTC. Translated, it gives CASNQLAGASEQYF.

The V and J genes are TRBV4-2 and TRBJ2-7, with TRBD1 as a possible D gene (5 bases). The V gene's germline CDR1 is LGHNA and CDR2 YNFKEQ. This CDR3 has 12 residues. Trimming took 0 bases from V and 7 from J, leaving 7 bases between them. CDR3 in DNA: TGTGCCAGCAGCCAAGATACAGGAGAGCAGTACTTC. Amino acids: CASSQDTGEQYF.

This chain uses TRBV19 with TRBJ2-3; D is possibly TRBD1 (5 bases). V lost 3 bases and J lost 1, with 8 bases in between. The germline V gene has CDR1 LNHDA and CDR2 SQIVND (reference sequence). This CDR3 spans 14 amino acids. The CDR3 loop is CASSIRQRTDTQYF. Written as DNA, the CDR3 is TGTGCCAGTAGTATCAGACAGCGCACAGATACGCAGTATTTT.

V usage is TRBV6-5 and J usage is TRBJ2-7, with D possibly matching TRBD2 (6 bases). Trimming pared 4 bases from V and 2 bases from J, leaving 12 bases between. CDR1 is MNHEY, CDR2 SVGAGI, per germline. This CDR3 has 14 residues. The CDR3 coding sequence is TGTGCCAGCAGTTCGGGCGGGGTAACCTACGAGCAGTACTTC. It encodes CASSSGGVTYEQYF.

The chain combines TRBV28 with TRBJ2-1; TRBD2 aligns across 8 bases. The junction had 13 bases not matched to a gene; V was cut back by 10 bases and J by 8 bases. The CDR3 loop spans 14 amino acids. Per germline, CDR1 MDHEN and CDR2 SYDVKM. Here the CDR3 DNA reads TGTGCCACCAACCCGGGAGGGGGAACTCATGAGCAGTTCTTC. Its translation: CATNPGGGTHEQFF.

The chain couples TRBV11-2 to TRBJ1-2; 9 bases agree with TRBD1. The germline CDR1 and CDR2 sequences are SGHAT and FQNNGV. This CDR3 comprises 14 residues. Losses at the gene ends were 3 bases for V and 3 bases for J; bases not matched to a gene: 2. CDR3 bases: TGTGCCAGCAGCTTCACAGGGGGCGACTATGGCTACACCTTC. Translating it yields CASSFTGGDYGYTF.

This clone has only one observation. CDR3 DNA sequence: TGTGCCAGCAGCGAGGGACTAGCGGGAGTTTTGTCAGAGACCCAGTACTTC. Amino acid sequence: CASSEGLAGVLSETQYF. V gene TRBV9 combines with J gene TRBJ2-5; 14 nucleotides agree with TRBD2. The CDR3 totals 17 residues. The V and J ends lost 3 bases and 4 bases, in that order; junction bases with no gene match: 8. Germline V gene lookup returns CDR1 SGDLS and CDR2 YYNGEE.

This chain joins TRBV5-1 and TRBJ2-5; TRBD2 is a possible D gene (6 bases). The J call is uncertain, as TRBJ2-7 better fits the DNA end. Germline loops: CDR1 SGHRS, CDR2 YFSETQ. The CDR3 is 14 amino acids. CDR3 in amino acids: CASSFGGESYEQYF. The DNA for the CDR3 is TGCGCCAGCAGCTTTGGCGGGGAATCCTACGAGCAGTACTTC.

As concerns this clone: Compared with germline, one end of the junction differs, possibly owing to a read error. The sample holds other DNA sequences that translate to the same CDR3. The chain recombines TRBV27 with TRBJ2-7, with 13 positions matching TRBD2. The CDR3 consists of 14 residues. CDR1 and CDR2 from the germline V gene are MNHEY and SMNVEV (reference sequence). CDR3 protein: CASRGLAGLYEQYF. Here the CDR3 DNA reads TGTGCTAGCAGGGGACTAGCGGGACTCTACGAGCAGTACTTC.

The chain is built from TRBV6-5 and TRBJ2-1; 8 nucleotides agree with TRBD2. Germline values: CDR1 MNHEY, CDR2 SVGAGI. V lost 4 bases and J lost 7; bases outside the gene matches: 9. The CDR3 length is 15 residues. CDR3 sequence reads: CASSSGTRGVNEQFF. CDR3 DNA sequence: TGTGCCAGCAGTTCCGGGACTAGGGGAGTGAATGAGCAGTTCTTC.

The chain recombines TRBV7-8 with TRBJ1-6, with 11 nucleotides matching TRBD1. Trimming removed 5 bases from V and 10 bases from J; junction bases left unmatched: 10. Germline V gene lookup returns CDR1 SGHVS and CDR2 FQNEAQ. The CDR3 has 16 residues. Here the CDR3 reads CASSATRDRGRSPLHF. CDR3 nucleotide sequence: TGTGCCAGCAGCGCGACCCGGGACAGGGGGAGATCACCCCTCCACTTT.

This chain connects TRBV4-1 to TRBJ2-7, with 8 bases aligning to TRBD1. CDR1 is MGHRA and CDR2 is YSYEKL in the germline V gene. The CDR3 spans 15 residues. After removal of 1 base from V and 4 bases from J, the junction contained 6 bases not matched to a gene. Here the CDR3 reads CASSQVTGARYEQYF. The CDR3 DNA sequence: TGCGCCAGCAGCCAAGTGACAGGGGCTCGGTACGAGCAGTACTTC.

In this sample, this clone turned up a few times. This chain uses TRBV30 with TRBJ1-4; tentative D call: TRBD1 (5 bases). Trimming stripped 4 bases from V and 7 bases from J, with 13 bases between. The CDR3 consists of 13 residues. Germline assignment: CDR1 GTSNPN and CDR2 SVGIG (reference sequence). Written as DNA, the CDR3 is TGTGCCTGGAATGGCGGGGGAGGTGAAAAACTGTTTTTT. It encodes CAWNGGGGEKLFF.